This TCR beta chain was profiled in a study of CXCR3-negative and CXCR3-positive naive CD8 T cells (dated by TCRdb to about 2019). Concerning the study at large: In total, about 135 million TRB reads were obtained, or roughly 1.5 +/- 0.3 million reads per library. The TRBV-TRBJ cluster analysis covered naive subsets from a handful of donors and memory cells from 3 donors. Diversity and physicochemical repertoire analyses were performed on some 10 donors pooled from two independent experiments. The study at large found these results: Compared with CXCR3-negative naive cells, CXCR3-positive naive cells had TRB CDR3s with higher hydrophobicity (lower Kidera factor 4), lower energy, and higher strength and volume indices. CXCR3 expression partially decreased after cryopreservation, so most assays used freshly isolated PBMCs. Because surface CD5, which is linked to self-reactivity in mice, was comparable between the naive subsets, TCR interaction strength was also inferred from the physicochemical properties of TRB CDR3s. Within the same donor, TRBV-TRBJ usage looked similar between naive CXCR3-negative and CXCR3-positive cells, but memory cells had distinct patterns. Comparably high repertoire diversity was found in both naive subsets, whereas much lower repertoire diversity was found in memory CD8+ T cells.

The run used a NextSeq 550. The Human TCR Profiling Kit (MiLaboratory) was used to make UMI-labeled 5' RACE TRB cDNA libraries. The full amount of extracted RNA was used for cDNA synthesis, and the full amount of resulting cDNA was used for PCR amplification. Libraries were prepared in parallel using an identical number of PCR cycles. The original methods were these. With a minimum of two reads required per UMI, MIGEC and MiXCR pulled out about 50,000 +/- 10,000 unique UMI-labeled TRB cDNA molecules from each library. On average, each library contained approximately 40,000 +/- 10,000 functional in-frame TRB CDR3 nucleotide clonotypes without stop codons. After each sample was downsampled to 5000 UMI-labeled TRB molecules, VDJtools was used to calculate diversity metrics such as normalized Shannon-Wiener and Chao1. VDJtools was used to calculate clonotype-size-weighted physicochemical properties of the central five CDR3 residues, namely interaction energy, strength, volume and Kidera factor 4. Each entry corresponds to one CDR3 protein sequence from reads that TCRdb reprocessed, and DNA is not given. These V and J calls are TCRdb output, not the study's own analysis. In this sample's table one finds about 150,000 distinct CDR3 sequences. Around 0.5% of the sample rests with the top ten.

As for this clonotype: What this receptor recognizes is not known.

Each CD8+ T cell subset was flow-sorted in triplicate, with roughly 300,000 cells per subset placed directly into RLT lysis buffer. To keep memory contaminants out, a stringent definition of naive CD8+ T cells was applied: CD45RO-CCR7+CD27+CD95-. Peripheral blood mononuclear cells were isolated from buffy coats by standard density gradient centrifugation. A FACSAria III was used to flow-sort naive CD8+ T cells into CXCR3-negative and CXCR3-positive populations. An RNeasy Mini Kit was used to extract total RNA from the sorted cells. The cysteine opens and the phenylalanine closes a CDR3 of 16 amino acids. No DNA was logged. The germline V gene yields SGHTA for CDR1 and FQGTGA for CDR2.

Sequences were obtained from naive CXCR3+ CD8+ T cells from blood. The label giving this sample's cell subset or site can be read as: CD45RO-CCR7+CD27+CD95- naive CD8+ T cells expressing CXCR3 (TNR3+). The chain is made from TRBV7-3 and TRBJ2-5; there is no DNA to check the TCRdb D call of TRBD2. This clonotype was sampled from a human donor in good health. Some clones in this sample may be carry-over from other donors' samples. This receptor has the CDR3 CASSSGAGLSEETQYF.